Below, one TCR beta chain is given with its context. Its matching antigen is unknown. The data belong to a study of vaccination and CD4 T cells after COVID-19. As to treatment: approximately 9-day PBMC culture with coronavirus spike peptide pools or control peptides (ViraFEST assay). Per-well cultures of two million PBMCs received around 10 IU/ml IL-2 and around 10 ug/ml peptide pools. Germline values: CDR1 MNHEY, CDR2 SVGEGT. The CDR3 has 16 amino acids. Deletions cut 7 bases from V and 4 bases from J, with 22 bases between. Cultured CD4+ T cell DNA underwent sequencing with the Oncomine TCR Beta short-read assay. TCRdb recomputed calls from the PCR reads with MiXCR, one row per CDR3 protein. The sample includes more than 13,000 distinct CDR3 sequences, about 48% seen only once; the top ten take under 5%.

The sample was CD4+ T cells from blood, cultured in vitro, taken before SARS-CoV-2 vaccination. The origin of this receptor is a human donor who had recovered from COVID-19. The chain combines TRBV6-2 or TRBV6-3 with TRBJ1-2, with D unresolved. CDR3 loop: CASMRVSAKLFYGYTF. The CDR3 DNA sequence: TGTGCCAGCATGAGGGTTTCGGCTAAACTCTTCTATGGCTACACCTTC.